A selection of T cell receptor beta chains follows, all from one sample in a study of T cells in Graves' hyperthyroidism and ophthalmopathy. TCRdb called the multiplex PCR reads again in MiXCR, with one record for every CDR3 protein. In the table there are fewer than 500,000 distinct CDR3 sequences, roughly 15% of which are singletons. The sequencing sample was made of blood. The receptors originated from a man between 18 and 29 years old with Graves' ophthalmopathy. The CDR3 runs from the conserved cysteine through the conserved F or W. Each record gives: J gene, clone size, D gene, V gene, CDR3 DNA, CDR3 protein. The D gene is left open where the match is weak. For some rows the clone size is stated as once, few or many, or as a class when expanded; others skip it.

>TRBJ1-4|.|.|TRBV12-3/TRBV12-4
TGTGCCAGCAGTGCAGGGGCGCTTAATGAAAAACTGTTTTTT
CASSAGALNEKLFF
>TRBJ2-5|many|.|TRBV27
TGTGCCAGCGGAAGTTGGCTACAGTACTTC
CASGSWLQYF
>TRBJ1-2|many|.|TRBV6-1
TGTGCCAGCAGTCAGATCCGCCTTCGGGAAAATGGCTACACCTTC
CASSQIRLRENGYTF
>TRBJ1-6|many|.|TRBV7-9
TGTGCCAGCAGCTCAAACCGCCAGACCATCTATAATTCACCCCTCCACTTT
CASSSNRQTIYNSPLHF
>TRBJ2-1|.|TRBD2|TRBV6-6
TGTGCCAGCAGTTACTCGATTAGGACTAGCGGATCCACGGATGAGCAGTTCTTC
CASSYSIRTSGSTDEQFF
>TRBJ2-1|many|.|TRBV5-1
TGCGCCAGCAGCTCGGAAGGGGCGGTGGCCCTCACAAATGAGCAGTTCTTC
CASSSEGAVALTNEQFF
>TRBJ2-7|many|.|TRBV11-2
TGTGCCAGCAGCTTAACCGCAGGATACTACGAGCAGTACTTC
CASSLTAGYYEQYF
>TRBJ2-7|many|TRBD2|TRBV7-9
TGTGCCAGCAGCTATAGCGGGAGTGTGCAGTACTTC
CASSYSGSVQYF
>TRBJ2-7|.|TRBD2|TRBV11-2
TGTGCCAGCAGCTACGGGGGGGCCTACGGGCAGTACTTC
CASSYGGAYGQYF
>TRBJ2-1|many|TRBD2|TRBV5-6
TGTGCCAGCATCCCGCCGGGACTAAATGAGCAGTTCTTC
CASIPPGLNEQFF
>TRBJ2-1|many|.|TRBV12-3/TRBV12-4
TGTGCCAGCCGGTACCGGGGAGGGGGAATCGATGAGCAGTTCTTC
CASRYRGGGIDEQFF
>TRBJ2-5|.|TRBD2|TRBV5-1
TGCGCCAGCAGCTTGGCCCGCCTAGCGGGTCATCGAGAGACCCAGTACTTC
CASSLARLAGHRETQYF
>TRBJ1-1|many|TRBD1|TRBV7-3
TGTGCCAGCAGCTCCTCACCCGGGACAGTGAACACTGAAGCTTTCTTT
CASSSSPGTVNTEAFF
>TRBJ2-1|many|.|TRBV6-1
TGTGCCAGCCATTCATGGGGGACCGGATACAATGAGCAGTTCTTC
CASHSWGTGYNEQFF
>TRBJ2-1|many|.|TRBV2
TGTGCCAGCGCCTTGGCGGACTATCCCTACAATGAGCAGTTCTTC
CASALADYPYNEQFF
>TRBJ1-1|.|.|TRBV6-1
TGTGCCAGCAGCCATGACACCGAAGCTTTCTTT
CASSHDTEAFF
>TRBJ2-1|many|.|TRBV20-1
TGCAGTGGCCGGGACGCATCCTACAATGAGCAGTTCTTC
CSGRDASYNEQFF
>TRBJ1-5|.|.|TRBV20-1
TGCAGTGCTAGAGAGATGGGGGGTTTTAGCAATCAGCCCCAGCATTTT
CSAREMGGFSNQPQHF
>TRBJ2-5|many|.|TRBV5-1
TGCGCCAGCAGCTTGGCGGACAGACAAGAGACCCAGTACTTC
CASSLADRQETQYF
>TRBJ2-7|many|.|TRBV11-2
TGTGCCAGCAGCTTAGGCGCGGCAGGGCCGTTTGGCGAGCAGTACTTC
CASSLGAAGPFGEQYF
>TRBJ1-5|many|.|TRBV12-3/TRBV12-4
TGTGCCAGCAGCCAACAGGGAGGCCACAATCAGCCCCAGCATTTT
CASSQQGGHNQPQHF
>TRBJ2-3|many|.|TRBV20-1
TGCAGTGCTAGCGGCGGAGGAGTCGCAGATACGCAGTATTTT
CSASGGGVADTQYF
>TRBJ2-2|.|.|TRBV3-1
TGTGCCAGCAGCCAAGCAACTAGCTACGGGGAGCTGTTTTTT
CASSQATSYGELFF
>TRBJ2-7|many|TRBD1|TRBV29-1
TGCAGCGCTGGACGACTCGGGACAGGGGTGGTCGAGCAGTACTTC
CSAGRLGTGVVEQYF
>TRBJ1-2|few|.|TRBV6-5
TGTGCCAGCAGTTACTCTTCCGGGGGCGGGGGCTACACCTTC
CASSYSSGGGGYTF